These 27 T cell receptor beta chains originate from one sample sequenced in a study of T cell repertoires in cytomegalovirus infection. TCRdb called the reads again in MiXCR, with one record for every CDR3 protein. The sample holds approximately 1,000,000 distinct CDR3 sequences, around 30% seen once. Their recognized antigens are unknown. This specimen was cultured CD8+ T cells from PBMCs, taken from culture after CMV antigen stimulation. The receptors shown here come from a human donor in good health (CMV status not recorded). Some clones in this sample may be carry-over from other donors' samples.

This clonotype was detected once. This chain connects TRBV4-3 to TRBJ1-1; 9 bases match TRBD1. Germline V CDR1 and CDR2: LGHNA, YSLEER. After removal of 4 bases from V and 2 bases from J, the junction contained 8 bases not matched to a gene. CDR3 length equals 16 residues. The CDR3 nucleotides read TGCGCCAGCAGCCGCGGATGGACAGGGGTTAACACTGAAGCTTTCTTT. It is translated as CASSRGWTGVNTEAFF.

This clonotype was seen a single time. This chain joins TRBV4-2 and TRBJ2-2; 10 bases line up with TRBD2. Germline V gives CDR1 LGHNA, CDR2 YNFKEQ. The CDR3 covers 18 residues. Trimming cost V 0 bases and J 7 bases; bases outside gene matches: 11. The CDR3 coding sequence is TGTGCCAGCAGCCAAGATCCTTTGAGCGGGGGGGCCCACGGGGAGCTGTTTTTT. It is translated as CASSQDPLSGGAHGELFF.

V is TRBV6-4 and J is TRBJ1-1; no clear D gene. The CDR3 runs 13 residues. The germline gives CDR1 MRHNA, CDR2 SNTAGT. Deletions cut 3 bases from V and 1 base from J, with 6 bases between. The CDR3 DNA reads TGTGCCAGCAGTGAGGAGCAGAACACTGAAGCTTTCTTT. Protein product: CASSEEQNTEAFF.

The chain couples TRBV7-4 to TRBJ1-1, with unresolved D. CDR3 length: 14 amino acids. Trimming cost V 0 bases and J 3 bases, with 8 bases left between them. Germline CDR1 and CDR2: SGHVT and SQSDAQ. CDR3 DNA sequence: TGTGCCAGCAGCTTAGCTTTCCGCGACACTGAAGCTTTCTTT. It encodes CASSLAFRDTEAFF.

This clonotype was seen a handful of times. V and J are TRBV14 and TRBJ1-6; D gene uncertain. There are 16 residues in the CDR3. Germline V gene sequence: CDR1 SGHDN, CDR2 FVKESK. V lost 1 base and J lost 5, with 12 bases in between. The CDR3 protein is CASSQGSTLHNSPLHF. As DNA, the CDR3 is TGTGCCAGCAGCCAAGGCTCCACTTTGCATAATTCACCCCTCCACTTT. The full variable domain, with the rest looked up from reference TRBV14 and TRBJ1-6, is EAGVTQFPSHSVIEKGQTVTLRCDPISGHDNLYWYRRVMGKEIKFLLHFVKESKQDESGMPNNRFLAERTGGTYSTLKVQPAELEDSGVYFCASSQGSTLHNSPLHFGNGTRLTVT.

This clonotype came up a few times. This CDR3 reads CASSYTGADYEQYF. The DNA for the CDR3 is TGTGCCAGCAGTTACACGGGAGCGGATTACGAGCAGTACTTC. The chain employs TRBV6-6 and TRBJ2-7; possibly TRBD2 for D (6 bases). With 2 bases removed from V and 4 bases from J, the gap between germline ends came to 12 bases. The CDR3 has 14 amino acids. Per germline, CDR1 MNHNY and CDR2 SVGAGI (reference sequence).

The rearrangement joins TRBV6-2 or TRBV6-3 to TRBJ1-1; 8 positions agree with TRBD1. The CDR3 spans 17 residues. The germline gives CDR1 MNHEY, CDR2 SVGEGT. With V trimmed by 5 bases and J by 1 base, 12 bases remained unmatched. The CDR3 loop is CASSHRTGTSPNTEAFF. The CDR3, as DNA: TGTGCCAGCAGTCACCGGACAGGGACGAGCCCGAACACTGAAGCTTTCTTT.

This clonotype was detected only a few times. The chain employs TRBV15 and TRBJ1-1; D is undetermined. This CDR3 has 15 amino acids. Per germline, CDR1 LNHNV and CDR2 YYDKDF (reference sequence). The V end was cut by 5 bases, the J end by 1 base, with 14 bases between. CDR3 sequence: CATSSEVQANTEAFF. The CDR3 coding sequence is TGTGCCACCAGCTCAGAGGTTCAGGCGAACACTGAAGCTTTCTTT.

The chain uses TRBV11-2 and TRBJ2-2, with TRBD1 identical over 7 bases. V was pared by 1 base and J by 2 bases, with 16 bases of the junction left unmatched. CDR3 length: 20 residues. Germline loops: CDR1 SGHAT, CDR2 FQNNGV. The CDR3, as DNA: TGTGCCAGCAGCTTAGCCTCGACAGGGCACACTAAGTCTAACACCGGGGAGCTGTTTTTT. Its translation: CASSLASTGHTKSNTGELFF.

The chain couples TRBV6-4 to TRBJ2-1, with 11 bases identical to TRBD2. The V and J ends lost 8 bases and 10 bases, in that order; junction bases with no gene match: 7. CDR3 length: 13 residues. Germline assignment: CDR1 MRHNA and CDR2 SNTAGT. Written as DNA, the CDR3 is TGTGCCAGCGCAGGACTAGCGGGTTGGGAGCAGTTCTTC. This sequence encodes CASAGLAGWEQFF.

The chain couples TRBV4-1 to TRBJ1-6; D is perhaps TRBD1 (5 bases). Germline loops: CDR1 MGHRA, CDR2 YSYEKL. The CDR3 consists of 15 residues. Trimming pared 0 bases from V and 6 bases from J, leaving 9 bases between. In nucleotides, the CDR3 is TGCGCCAGCAGCCAAGACAGGGTCAGTAATTCACCCCTCCACTTT. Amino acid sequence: CASSQDRVSNSPLHF.

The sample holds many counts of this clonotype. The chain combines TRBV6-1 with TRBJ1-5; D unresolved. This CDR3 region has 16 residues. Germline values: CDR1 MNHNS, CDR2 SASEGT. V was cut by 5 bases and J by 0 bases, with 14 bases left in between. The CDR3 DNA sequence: TGTGCCAGCAGTCCGGAGGGTCCGTATAGCAATCAGCCCCAGCATTTT. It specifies CASSPEGPYSNQPQHF.

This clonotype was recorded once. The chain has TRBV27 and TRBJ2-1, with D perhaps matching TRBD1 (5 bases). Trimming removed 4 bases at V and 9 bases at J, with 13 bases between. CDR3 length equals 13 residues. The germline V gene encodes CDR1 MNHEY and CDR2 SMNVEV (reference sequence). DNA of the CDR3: TGTGCCAGCAGTTGGAGTTCAGGGATTGAGCAGTTCTTC. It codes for CASSWSSGIEQFF.

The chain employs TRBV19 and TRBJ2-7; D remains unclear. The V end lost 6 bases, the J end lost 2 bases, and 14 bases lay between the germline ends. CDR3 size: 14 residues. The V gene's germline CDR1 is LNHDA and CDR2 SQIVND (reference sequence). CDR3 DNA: TGTGCCAGTAGCACCTCGGGCGCTGCCTACGAGCAGTACTTC. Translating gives CASSTSGAAYEQYF.

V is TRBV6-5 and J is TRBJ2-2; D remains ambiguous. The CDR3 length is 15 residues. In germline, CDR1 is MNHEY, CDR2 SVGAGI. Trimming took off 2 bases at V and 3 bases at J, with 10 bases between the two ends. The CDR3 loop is CASSYPPPDTGELFF. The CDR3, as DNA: TGTGCCAGCAGTTACCCGCCCCCGGACACCGGGGAGCTGTTTTTT.

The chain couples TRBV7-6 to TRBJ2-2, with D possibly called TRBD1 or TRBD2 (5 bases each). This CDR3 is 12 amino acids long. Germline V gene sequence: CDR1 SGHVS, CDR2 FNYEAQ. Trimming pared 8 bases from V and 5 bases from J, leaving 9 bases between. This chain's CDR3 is CASRGETGELFF. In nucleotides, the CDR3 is TGTGCCAGCCGAGGGGAAACCGGGGAGCTGTTTTTT.

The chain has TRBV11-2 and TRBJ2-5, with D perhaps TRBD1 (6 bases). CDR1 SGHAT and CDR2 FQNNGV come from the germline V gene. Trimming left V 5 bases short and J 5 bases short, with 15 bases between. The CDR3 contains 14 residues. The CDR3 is CASSLTTGMETQYF. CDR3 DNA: TGTGCCAGCAGCCTTACTACAGGGATGGAGACCCAGTACTTC.

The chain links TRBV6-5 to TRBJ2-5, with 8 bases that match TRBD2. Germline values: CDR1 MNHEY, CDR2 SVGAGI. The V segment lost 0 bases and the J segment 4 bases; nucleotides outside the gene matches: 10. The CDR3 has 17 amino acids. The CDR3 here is CASSYSVSGAAGETQYF. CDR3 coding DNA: TGTGCCAGCAGTTACTCGGTTAGCGGGGCTGCTGGAGAGACCCAGTACTTC.

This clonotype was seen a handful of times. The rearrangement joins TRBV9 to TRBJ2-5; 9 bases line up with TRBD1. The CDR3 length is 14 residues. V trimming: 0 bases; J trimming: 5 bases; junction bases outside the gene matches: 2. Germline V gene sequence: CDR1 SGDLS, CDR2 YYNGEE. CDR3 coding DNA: TGTGCCAGCAGCGTAGGACAGGGGGTGGAGACCCAGTACTTC. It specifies CASSVGQGVETQYF.

CDR3 in amino acids: CASSVDRWTSTDTQYF. The DNA of the CDR3 is TGTGCCAGCAGCGTCGACAGGTGGACTAGCACAGATACGCAGTATTTT. The genes are TRBV9 and TRBJ2-3; the D gene is possibly TRBD1 (6 bases). This CDR3 spans 16 amino acids. Trimming shortened V by 2 bases and J by 0 bases, and 13 bases separated the two germline ends. Germline V gives CDR1 SGDLS, CDR2 YYNGEE.

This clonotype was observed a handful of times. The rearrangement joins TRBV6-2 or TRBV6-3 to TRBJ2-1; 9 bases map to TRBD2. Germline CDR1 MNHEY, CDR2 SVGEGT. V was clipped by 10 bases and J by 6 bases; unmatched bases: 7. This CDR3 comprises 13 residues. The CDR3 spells CATLGRGGNEQFF. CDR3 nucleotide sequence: TGTGCCACCTTAGGGCGGGGGGGCAATGAGCAGTTCTTC.

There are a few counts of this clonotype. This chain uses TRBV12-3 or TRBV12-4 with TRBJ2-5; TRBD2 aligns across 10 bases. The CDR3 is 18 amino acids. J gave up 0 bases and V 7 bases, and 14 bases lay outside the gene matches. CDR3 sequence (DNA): TGTGCCAGCATGGTAGCGGGGGGTATTCGGCGGTACCAAGAGACCCAGTACTTC. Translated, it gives CASMVAGGIRRYQETQYF.

In nucleotides, the CDR3 is TGTGCCAGCAGCACCGGGACAGTACGGGAAAAACTGTTTTTT. This codes for CASSTGTVREKLFF. V and J are TRBV28 and TRBJ1-4, with 7 bases matching TRBD1. Trimming removed 6 bases from V and 8 bases from J; junction bases left unmatched: 9. This CDR3 spans 14 amino acids. CDR1 and CDR2 from the germline V gene are MDHEN and SYDVKM.

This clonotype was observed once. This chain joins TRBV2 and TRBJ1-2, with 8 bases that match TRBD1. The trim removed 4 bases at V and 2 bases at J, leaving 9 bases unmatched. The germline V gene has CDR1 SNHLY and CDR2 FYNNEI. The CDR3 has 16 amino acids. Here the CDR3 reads CASSADRVGQNYGYTF. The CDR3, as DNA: TGTGCCAGCAGTGCGGACAGGGTAGGGCAGAACTATGGCTACACCTTC.

CDR3 in amino acids: CASTPTSVTNEQFF. The CDR3 DNA sequence: TGTGCCAGCACCCCGACTAGCGTGACCAATGAGCAGTTCTTC. This chain connects TRBV12-3 or TRBV12-4 to TRBJ2-1; 8 bases are a match to TRBD2. With V trimmed by 7 bases and J by 6 bases, 8 bases remained unmatched. The CDR3 totals 14 residues.

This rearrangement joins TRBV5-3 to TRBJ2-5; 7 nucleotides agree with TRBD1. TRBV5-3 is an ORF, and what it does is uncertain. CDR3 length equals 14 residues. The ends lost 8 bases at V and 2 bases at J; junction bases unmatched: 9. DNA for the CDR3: TGTGCCAGCAGCGGTGGGACAGAACAAGAGACCCAGTACTTC. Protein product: CASSGGTEQETQYF.

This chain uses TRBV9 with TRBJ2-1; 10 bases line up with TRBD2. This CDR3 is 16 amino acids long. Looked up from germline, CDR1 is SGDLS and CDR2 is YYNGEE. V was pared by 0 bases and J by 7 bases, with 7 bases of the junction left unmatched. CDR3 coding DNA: TGTGCCAGCAGCGTAGTTAGCGGGGGGCCGGGGAATGAGCAGTTCTTC. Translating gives CASSVVSGGPGNEQFF.